This is a list of T cell receptor beta chains from one sample in a study of blood T cell repertoires in COVID-19. Sequencing used immunoSEQ multiplex PCR; TCRdb keeps in-frame clones, though not all of them. The table lists approximately 280,000 clones, 75% to 85% of them singletons, with 5% to 6.5% in the top ten. The specimen was peripheral blood. These TCRs come from a man aged 50-59 years with active or convalescent COVID-19. CDR3s include the opening cysteine and the closing phenylalanine or tryptophan. Each record gives: J gene, D gene, clone size, V gene, CDR3 protein, CDR3 DNA. D genes are given only for firm matches. The size of a clone is reported for some rows only, either as once, few or many, or as a class for expanded clones.

TRBJ2-7 - - TRBV27 CASSLKLRGYEQYF TGTGCCAGCAGTTTAAAACTAAGAGGTTACGAGCAGTACTTC
TRBJ1-1 TRBD1 - TRBV29-1 CRVDRGLGTEAFF TGCAGGGTAGACAGGGGGCTAGGGACTGAAGCTTTCTTT
TRBJ1-4 TRBD1 - TRBV5-6 CASSRTGVATNEKLFF TGTGCCAGCAGCCGCACAGGGGTCGCAACTAATGAAAAACTGTTTTTT
TRBJ2-7 - - TRBV27 CASSFGGLSSYEQYF TGTGCCAGCAGTTTTGGAGGACTAAGCTCCTACGAGCAGTACTTC
TRBJ1-2 TRBD1 few TRBV5-1 CASSLVAGGAANYGYTF TGCGCCAGCAGCTTGGTAGCAGGGGGCGCGGCGAACTATGGCTACACCTTC
TRBJ2-1 TRBD2 - TRBV7-9 CASRLGLADNEQFF TGTGCCAGCAGACTGGGACTAGCGGACAATGAGCAGTTCTTC
TRBJ2-3 - - TRBV4-3 CASSQNRALSTDTQYF TGCGCCAGCAGCCAAAACAGGGCTCTTAGCACAGATACGCAGTATTTT
TRBJ2-3 TRBD2 - TRBV5-6 CASSLRLAGVLDTQYF TGTGCCAGCAGCTTGAGGCTAGCGGGAGTTTTAGATACGCAGTATTTT
TRBJ2-1 - - TRBV7-8 CASSPEGGSYNEQFF TGTGCCAGCAGCCCCGAGGGCGGCTCCTACAATGAGCAGTTCTTC
TRBJ2-1 TRBD2 - TRBV24-1 CATSDLQCLAGTNNEQFF TGTGCCACCAGTGATTTGCAGTGTCTAGCGGGAACAAACAATGAGCAGTTCTTC
TRBJ1-2 TRBD1 few TRBV7-2 CASGNGQGNYGYTF TGTGCCAGCGGCAACGGACAGGGGAACTATGGCTACACCTTC
TRBJ1-5 - - TRBV12-3/TRBV12-4 CASTLGRDQPQHF TGTGCCAGCACCCTGGGGAGGGATCAGCCCCAGCATTTT
TRBJ2-7 - - TRBV28 CASTRFRDEQYF TGTGCCAGCACCCGGTTCCGGGACGAGCAGTACTTC
TRBJ2-7 TRBD1 - TRBV6-1 CASSEGGTVFGQYF TGTGCCAGCAGTGAAGGGGGGACAGTGTTCGGGCAGTACTTC
TRBJ2-1 TRBD2 - TRBV7-6 CASSLAGANEQFF TGTGCCAGCAGCCTAGCGGGAGCCAATGAGCAGTTCTTC
TRBJ1-6 TRBD1 - TRBV5-1 CASSLTGGNYNSPLHF TGCGCCAGCAGCCTGACAGGGGGTAACTATAATTCACCCCTCCACTTT
TRBJ2-3 - - TRBV21-1 CASSKRGGPPTDTQYF TGTGCCAGCAGCAAAAGGGGGGGCCCCCCCACAGATACGCAGTATTTT
TRBJ1-1 - - TRBV29-1 CSVEYGRGGVNTEAFF TGCAGCGTTGAATACGGTCGCGGGGGGGTGAACACTGAAGCTTTCTTT
TRBJ2-1 TRBD2 few TRBV4-2 CASRGLADGEQFF TGTGCCAGCAGGGGACTAGCGGATGGGGAGCAGTTCTTC
TRBJ2-3 - - TRBV30 CASRTSGTDTQYF TGTGCCTCCCGGACTTCGGGGACAGATACGCAGTATTTT
TRBJ1-1 - few TRBV18 CASRGVYTEAFF TGTGCCAGCCGGGGGGTCTACACTGAAGCTTTCTTT
TRBJ1-1 TRBD1 - TRBV9 CASSGLQGVNTEAFF TGTGCCAGCAGCGGATTACAGGGGGTGAACACTGAAGCTTTCTTT
TRBJ1-2 - - TRBV5-4 CASSLGKGHYGYTF TGTGCCAGCAGCTTGGGAAAGGGGCACTATGGCTACACCTTC
TRBJ2-5 TRBD2 - TRBV11-2 CASSLTSGQETQYF TGTGCCAGCAGCTTAACTAGCGGCCAAGAGACCCAGTACTTC
TRBJ2-2 TRBD2 - TRBV30 CAWGSGGKTGELFF TGTGCCTGGGGTTCGGGGGGGAAGACCGGGGAGCTGTTTTTT
TRBJ1-1 - - TRBV3-1/TRBV3-2 CASSYLNTEAFF TGTGCCAGCTCTTATCTTAACACTGAAGCTTTCTTT
TRBJ1-2 TRBD1 - TRBV10-2 CASSGDRGSNYGYTF TGCGCCAGCAGTGGGGACAGGGGCTCAAACTATGGCTACACCTTC
TRBJ1-2 TRBD1 - TRBV7-2 CASSPRTGPHGYTF TGTGCCAGCAGCCCGCGGACAGGGCCGCATGGCTACACCTTC
TRBJ2-2 - - TRBV6-6 CASSYRTTNTGELFF TGTGCCAGCAGTTACAGGACTACGAACACCGGGGAGCTGTTTTTT
TRBJ1-1 - - TRBV19 CASRMRAAAEAFF TGTGCCAGTAGGATGAGGGCGGCCGCTGAAGCTTTCTTT
TRBJ1-4 - - TRBV6-6 CASSYGPRDTDEKLFF TGTGCCAGCAGTTACGGCCCCCGGGACACAGATGAAAAACTGTTTTTT
TRBJ1-5 - - TRBV20-1 CSASAGDSNQPQHF TGCAGTGCTAGTGCAGGGGATAGCAATCAGCCCCAGCATTTT
TRBJ2-1 TRBD1 - TRBV5-1 CASSGTGGAWDEQFF TGCGCCAGCAGCGGGACAGGGGGCGCTTGGGATGAGCAGTTCTTC